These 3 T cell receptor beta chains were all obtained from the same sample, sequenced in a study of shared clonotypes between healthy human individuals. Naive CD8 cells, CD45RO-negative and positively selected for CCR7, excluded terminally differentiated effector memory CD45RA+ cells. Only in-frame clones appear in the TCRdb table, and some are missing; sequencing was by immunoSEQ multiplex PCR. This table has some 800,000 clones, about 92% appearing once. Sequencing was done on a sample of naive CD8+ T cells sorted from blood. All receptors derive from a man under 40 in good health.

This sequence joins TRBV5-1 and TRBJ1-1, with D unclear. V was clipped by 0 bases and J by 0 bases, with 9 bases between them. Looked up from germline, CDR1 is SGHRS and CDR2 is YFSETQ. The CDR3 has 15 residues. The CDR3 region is CASSLAVAMNTEAFF. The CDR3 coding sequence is TGCGCCAGCAGCTTGGCGGTAGCAATGAACACTGAAGCTTTCTTT.

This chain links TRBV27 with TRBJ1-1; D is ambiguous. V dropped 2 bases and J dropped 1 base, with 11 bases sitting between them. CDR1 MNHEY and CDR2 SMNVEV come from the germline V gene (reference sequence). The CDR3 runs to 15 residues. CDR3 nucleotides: TGTGCCAGCAGTTTACCCGGGGTTCCGAACACTGAAGCTTTCTTT. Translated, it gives CASSLPGVPNTEAFF.

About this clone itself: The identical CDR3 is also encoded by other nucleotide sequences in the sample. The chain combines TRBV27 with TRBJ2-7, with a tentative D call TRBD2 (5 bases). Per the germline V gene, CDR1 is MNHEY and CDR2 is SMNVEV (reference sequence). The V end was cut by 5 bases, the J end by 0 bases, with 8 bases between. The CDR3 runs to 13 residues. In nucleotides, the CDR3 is TGTGCCAGCAGTCTAGCCGGCTCCTACGAGCAGTACTTC. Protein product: CASSLAGSYEQYF.